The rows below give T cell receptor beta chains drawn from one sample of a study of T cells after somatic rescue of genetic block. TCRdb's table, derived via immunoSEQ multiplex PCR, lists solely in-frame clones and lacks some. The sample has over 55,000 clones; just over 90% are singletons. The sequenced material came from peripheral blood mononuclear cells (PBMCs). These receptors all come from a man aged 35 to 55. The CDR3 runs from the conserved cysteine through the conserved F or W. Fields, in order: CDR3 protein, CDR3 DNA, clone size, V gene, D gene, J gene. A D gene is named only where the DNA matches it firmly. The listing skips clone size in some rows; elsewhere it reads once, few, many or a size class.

CDR3: CASGYRTPYNEQFF
DNA: TGTGCCAGCGGATACCGGACGCCATACAATGAGCAGTTCTTC
size: NA
V: TRBV28
D: NA
J: TRBJ2-1

CDR3: CASSPPWGGSYNEQFF
DNA: TGTGCCAGCAGCCCCCCGTGGGGGGGGTCCTACAATGAGCAGTTCTTC
size: NA
V: TRBV7-9
D: TRBD2
J: TRBJ2-1

CDR3: CASGEPPYNEQFF
DNA: TGTGCCAGTGGGGAACCCCCCTACAATGAGCAGTTCTTC
size: NA
V: TRBV5-4
D: NA
J: TRBJ2-1

CDR3: CASSLVSYEQYF
DNA: TGTGCCAGCAGCTTAGTGAGCTACGAGCAGTACTTC
size: once
V: TRBV11-2
D: NA
J: TRBJ2-7

CDR3: CASSSSGGLNYGYTF
DNA: TGTGCCAGCAGCTCGTCCGGGGGCCTAAACTATGGCTACACCTTC
size: NA
V: TRBV5-4
D: NA
J: TRBJ1-2

CDR3: CASSQGAKNIQYF
DNA: TGTGCCAGCAGCCAGGGGGCCAAAAACATTCAGTACTTC
size: NA
V: TRBV11-2
D: NA
J: TRBJ2-4

CDR3: CAWSPGEFGYTF
DNA: TGTGCCTGGAGCCCTGGTGAATTTGGCTACACCTTC
size: NA
V: TRBV30
D: NA
J: TRBJ1-2

CDR3: CASSWGGQTNEQFF
DNA: TGTGCCAGCAGTTGGGGGGGACAGACTAATGAGCAGTTCTTC
size: once
V: TRBV6-6
D: NA
J: TRBJ2-1

CDR3: CASSEQGNYEQYF
DNA: TGTGCCAGCAGTGAACAAGGGAACTACGAGCAGTACTTC
size: NA
V: TRBV6-1
D: NA
J: TRBJ2-7

CDR3: CASRLAGGPGEQYF
DNA: TGCGCCAGCAGACTAGCGGGAGGGCCCGGAGAGCAGTACTTC
size: NA
V: TRBV10-2
D: TRBD2
J: TRBJ2-7

CDR3: CASSSGTSTDTQYF
DNA: TGTGCCAGCAGTTCCGGGACTAGCACAGATACGCAGTATTTT
size: once
V: TRBV6-6
D: NA
J: TRBJ2-3

CDR3: CASSFLTSGSMNEQFF
DNA: TGTGCCAGCAGTTTTCTGACTAGCGGGAGCATGAATGAGCAGTTCTTC
size: NA
V: TRBV28
D: TRBD2
J: TRBJ2-1

CDR3: CASSPGELVSSPLHF
DNA: TGTGCCAGCAGCCCCGGTGAGTTGGTTTCTTCACCCCTCCACTTT
size: NA
V: TRBV4-2
D: NA
J: TRBJ1-6

CDR3: CASSSPGQGYTEAFF
DNA: TGTGCCAGCAGCTCCCCTGGACAGGGTTACACTGAAGCTTTCTTT
size: once
V: TRBV5-4
D: TRBD1
J: TRBJ1-1

CDR3: CASSGGGPTIYF
DNA: TGTGCCAGCAGCGGAGGGGGGCCGACCATATATTTT
size: NA
V: TRBV5-4
D: NA
J: TRBJ1-3

CDR3: CASSLEGSDTQYF
DNA: TGTGCCAGCAGCTTAGAGGGGTCGGATACGCAGTATTTT
size: NA
V: TRBV7-9
D: NA
J: TRBJ2-3

CDR3: CASSLGREETQYF
DNA: TGTGCCAGCAGCTTGGGACGGGAAGAGACCCAGTACTTC
size: NA
V: TRBV13
D: NA
J: TRBJ2-5

CDR3: CASSLGGGRSYNEQFF
DNA: TGTGCCAGCAGCTTAGGCGGCGGGAGATCCTACAATGAGCAGTTCTTC
size: NA
V: TRBV7-9
D: TRBD2
J: TRBJ2-1

CDR3: CASSQDGGAGVGNTIYF
DNA: TGCGCCAGCAGCCAAGACGGCGGGGCTGGGGTCGGAAACACCATATATTTT
size: NA
V: TRBV4-1
D: NA
J: TRBJ1-3

CDR3: CASSLVEDYLYEQYF
DNA: TGTGCCAGCAGCTTGGTCGAGGACTACCTATACGAGCAGTACTTC
size: NA
V: TRBV5-5
D: NA
J: TRBJ2-7

CDR3: CASAVARQGSYNEQFF
DNA: TGCGCCAGCGCGGTGGCACGCCAAGGATCCTACAATGAGCAGTTCTTC
size: NA
V: TRBV5-1
D: NA
J: TRBJ2-1

CDR3: CASSGRTGYGYTF
DNA: TGTGCCAGCAGTGGACGGACAGGGTATGGCTACACCTTC
size: NA
V: TRBV25-1
D: TRBD1
J: TRBJ1-2

CDR3: CASSLGDTSNTGELFF
DNA: TGCGCCAGCAGCTTGGGGGACACTTCAAACACCGGGGAGCTGTTTTTT
size: NA
V: TRBV5-1
D: NA
J: TRBJ2-2

CDR3: CSSGGVGQETQYF
DNA: TGCAGTAGCGGGGGAGTGGGACAAGAGACCCAGTACTTC
size: NA
V: TRBV29-1
D: TRBD2
J: TRBJ2-5

CDR3: CASVDRTGLMQFF
DNA: TGTGCCTCAGTGGACAGAACAGGGCTCATGCAGTTCTTC
size: NA
V: TRBV19
D: NA
J: TRBJ2-1

CDR3: CASGRTSSSGNTIYF
DNA: TGTGCCAGCGGGAGGACATCAAGCTCTGGAAACACCATATATTTT
size: NA
V: TRBV6-5
D: NA
J: TRBJ1-3

CDR3: CASREGGLNYGYTF
DNA: TGTGCCAGCAGGGAGGGGGGCCTTAACTATGGCTACACCTTC
size: NA
V: TRBV27
D: NA
J: TRBJ1-2

CDR3: CAISPGTSTDTQYF
DNA: TGTGCCATCAGCCCCGGGACGAGCACAGATACGCAGTATTTT
size: NA
V: TRBV10-3
D: NA
J: TRBJ2-3

CDR3: CASSLRSQGRSPLHF
DNA: TGTGCCAGCAGCTTGAGGTCACAGGGGCGGTCACCCCTCCACTTT
size: NA
V: TRBV5-4
D: TRBD1
J: TRBJ1-6

CDR3: CASSVDGGEYNEQFF
DNA: TGTGCCAGCAGCGTAGACGGGGGAGAGTACAATGAGCAGTTCTTC
size: NA
V: TRBV9
D: NA
J: TRBJ2-1

CDR3: CASSYGAFSYEQYF
DNA: TGTGCCAGCAGTTACGGTGCATTCTCCTACGAGCAGTACTTC
size: NA
V: TRBV6-5
D: NA
J: TRBJ2-7

CDR3: CASSRSGATYEQYF
DNA: TGCGCCAGCAGCCGAAGCGGGGCTACCTACGAGCAGTACTTC
size: NA
V: TRBV5-1
D: TRBD2
J: TRBJ2-7

CDR3: CASSEGRGNQPQHF
DNA: TGTGCCAGCAGTGAAGGCCGGGGCAATCAGCCCCAGCATTTT
size: NA
V: TRBV2
D: NA
J: TRBJ1-5

CDR3: CASSSTGNQPQHF
DNA: TGTGCCAGCAGTTCTACAGGGAATCAGCCCCAGCATTTT
size: NA
V: TRBV6-5
D: NA
J: TRBJ1-5

CDR3: CASSAGHSNQPQHF
DNA: TGTGCCAGCAGCGCGGGACACAGTAATCAGCCCCAGCATTTT
size: NA
V: TRBV9
D: NA
J: TRBJ1-5

CDR3: CAISTGAIYEQYF
DNA: TGTGCCATTTCGACAGGGGCTATCTACGAGCAGTACTTC
size: NA
V: TRBV6-6
D: TRBD1
J: TRBJ2-7

CDR3: CASTWDRGADTQYF
DNA: TGTGCCAGCACCTGGGACAGGGGAGCAGATACGCAGTATTTT
size: NA
V: TRBV2
D: TRBD1
J: TRBJ2-3

CDR3: CASSLRTGGGVSTGELFF
DNA: TGTGCCAGCAGCTTACGTACGGGCGGGGGCGTGAGCACCGGGGAGCTGTTTTTT
size: NA
V: TRBV7-8
D: NA
J: TRBJ2-2

CDR3: CASSLGFGTEAFF
DNA: TGCGCCAGCAGCTTGGGCTTTGGCACTGAAGCTTTCTTT
size: NA
V: TRBV5-1
D: NA
J: TRBJ1-1

CDR3: CASSLGGYTGNTIYF
DNA: TGTGCCAGTTCCCTCGGGGGGTACACTGGAAACACCATATATTTT
size: NA
V: TRBV19
D: NA
J: TRBJ1-3